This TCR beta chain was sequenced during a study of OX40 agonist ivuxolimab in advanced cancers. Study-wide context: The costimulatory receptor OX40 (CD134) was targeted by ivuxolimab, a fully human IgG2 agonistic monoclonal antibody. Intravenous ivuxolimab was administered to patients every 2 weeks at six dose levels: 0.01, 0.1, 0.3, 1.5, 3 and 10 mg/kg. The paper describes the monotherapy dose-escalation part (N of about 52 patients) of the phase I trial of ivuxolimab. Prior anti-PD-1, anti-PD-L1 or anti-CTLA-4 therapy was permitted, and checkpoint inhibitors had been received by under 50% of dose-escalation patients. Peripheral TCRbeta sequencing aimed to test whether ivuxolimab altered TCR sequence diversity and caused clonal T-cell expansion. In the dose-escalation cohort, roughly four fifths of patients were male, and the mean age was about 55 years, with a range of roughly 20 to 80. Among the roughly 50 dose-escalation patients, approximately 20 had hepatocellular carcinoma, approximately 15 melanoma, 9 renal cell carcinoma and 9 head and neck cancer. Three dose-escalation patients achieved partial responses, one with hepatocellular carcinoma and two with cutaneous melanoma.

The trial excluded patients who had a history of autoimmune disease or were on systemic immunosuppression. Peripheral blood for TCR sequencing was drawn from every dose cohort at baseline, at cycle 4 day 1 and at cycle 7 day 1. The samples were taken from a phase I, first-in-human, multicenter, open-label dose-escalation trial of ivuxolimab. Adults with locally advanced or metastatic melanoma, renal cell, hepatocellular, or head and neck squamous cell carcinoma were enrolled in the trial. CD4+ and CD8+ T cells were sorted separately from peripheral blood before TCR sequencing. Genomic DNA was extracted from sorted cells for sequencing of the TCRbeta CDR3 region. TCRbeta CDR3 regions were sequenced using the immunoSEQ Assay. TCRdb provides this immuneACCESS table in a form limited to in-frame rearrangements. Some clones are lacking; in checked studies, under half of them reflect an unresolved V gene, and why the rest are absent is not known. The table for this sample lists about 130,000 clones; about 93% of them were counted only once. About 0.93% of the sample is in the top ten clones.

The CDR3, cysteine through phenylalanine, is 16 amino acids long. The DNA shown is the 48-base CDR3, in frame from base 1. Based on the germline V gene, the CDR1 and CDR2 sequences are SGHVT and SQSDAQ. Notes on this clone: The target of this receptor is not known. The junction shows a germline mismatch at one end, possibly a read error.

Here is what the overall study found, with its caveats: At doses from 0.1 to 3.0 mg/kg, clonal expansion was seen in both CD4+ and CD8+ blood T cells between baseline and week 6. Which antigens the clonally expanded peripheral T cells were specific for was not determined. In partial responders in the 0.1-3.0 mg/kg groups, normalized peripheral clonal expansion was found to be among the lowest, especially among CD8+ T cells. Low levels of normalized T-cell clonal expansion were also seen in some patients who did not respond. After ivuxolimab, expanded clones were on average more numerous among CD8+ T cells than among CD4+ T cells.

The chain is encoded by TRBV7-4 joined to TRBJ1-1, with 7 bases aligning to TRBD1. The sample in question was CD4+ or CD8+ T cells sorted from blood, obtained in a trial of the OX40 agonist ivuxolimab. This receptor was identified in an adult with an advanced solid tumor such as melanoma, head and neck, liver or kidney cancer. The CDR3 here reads CASSLEGSTGNAEAFF. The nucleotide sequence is TGTGCCAGCAGCTTAGAGGGGTCGACAGGGAACGCTGAAGCTTTCTTT.